This TCR beta chain was sequenced for a study of T cell responses to AZD1222 COVID-19 vaccine. Clones were read by immunoSEQ multiplex PCR, and TCRdb kept only the in-frame ones, dropping some. The table records 100,000 to 150,000 clones, 75% to 90% of them present only once. Germline V gene data show CDR1 as MGHRA and CDR2 as YSYEKL. The CDR3 extends over 12 amino acids. V was clipped by 0 bases and J by 4 bases, with 3 bases between them. This rearrangement joins TRBV4-1 to TRBJ1-2; the D is unclear. This sequence originates from an adult in good health. The specimen was peripheral blood, collected on day 0 of AZD1222 vaccination. For the CDR3, the DNA is TGCGCCAGCAGCCAAGACGGCTATGGCTACACCTTC. It specifies CASSQDGYGYTF.